The T cell receptor beta chain under discussion was sequenced for a study of T cell responses to AZD1222 COVID-19 vaccine. General study points: Baseline seropositivity characterized only a handful of AZD1222 recipients.

Here immunoSEQ multiplex PCR was the method, and the copy in TCRdb shows in-frame clones only, minus some. The sample carries 130,000 to 150,000 clones, 89% recorded once. This CDR3 has 11 residues. On this clone: The target antigen is unknown.

The gene calls are TRBV21-1 and TRBJ2-7; the table's D gene call, TRBD1, was not cross checked with the DNA. TRBV21-1 is recorded as a pseudogene. This specimen consisted of peripheral blood, obtained on day 0 of AZD1222 vaccination. This sequence was found in an adult in good health. The CDR3 spells CASTREYEQYF. The CDR3 DNA sequence: TGTGCCAGCACCAGGGAATACGAGCAGTACTTC.